This T cell receptor beta chain appears in the sequencing data of a study of identical twins. The CDR3 consists of 19 residues. V was clipped by 2 bases and J by 3 bases, with 24 bases between them. Germline V gene lookup returns CDR1 MNHEY and CDR2 SVGEGT. A template switching step contributed a universal primer site, while unique molecular identifiers were present in the cDNA. TCRdb re-called the 5' RACE reads through MiXCR, storing one row per CDR3 protein. The table includes 700,000 or so distinct CDR3 sequences, around 8.6% detected once. Study results and limitations: High-abundance cord blood beta clonotypes had fewer insertions; memory repertoires showed none. Out-of-frame TCR alpha sharing observed in monozygotic twins exceeded model estimates.

This clonotype was counted only a few times. The antigen remains undetermined. The data also belong to a second study, concerning yellow fever vaccine responses in identical twins.

The source is a woman between 18 and 29 years old in good health. Material: PBMCs. The chain is built from TRBV6-2 or TRBV6-3 and TRBJ2-3, with D possibly matching TRBD2 (6 bases). The CDR3 DNA sequence: TGTGCCAGCAGTTACCCGAGATTAGATCGGAGGGCCGTAACAGATACGCAGTATTTT. Amino acid sequence: CASSYPRLDRRAVTDTQYF.